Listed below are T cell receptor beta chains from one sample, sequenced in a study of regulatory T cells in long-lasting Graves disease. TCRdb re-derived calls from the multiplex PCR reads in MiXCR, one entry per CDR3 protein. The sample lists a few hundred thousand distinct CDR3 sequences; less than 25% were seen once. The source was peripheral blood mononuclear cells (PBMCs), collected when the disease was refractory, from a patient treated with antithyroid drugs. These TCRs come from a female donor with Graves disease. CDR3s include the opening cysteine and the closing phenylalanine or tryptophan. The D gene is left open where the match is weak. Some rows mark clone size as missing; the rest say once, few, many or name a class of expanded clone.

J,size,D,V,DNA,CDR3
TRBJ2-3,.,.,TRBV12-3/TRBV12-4,TGTGCCAGCAGACGGGACAGCACAGATACGCAGTATTTT,CASRRDSTDTQYF
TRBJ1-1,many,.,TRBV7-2,TGTGCCAGCAGCTTAGGTGTGGGGGACACTGAAGCTTTCTTT,CASSLGVGDTEAFF
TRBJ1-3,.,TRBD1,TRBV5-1,TGCGCCAGCAGCTTTGGACAGGCCGCCTCTGGAAACACCATATATTTT,CASSFGQAASGNTIYF
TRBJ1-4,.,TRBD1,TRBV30,TGTGCCTGGAGTGGTGGACAGGGCCGAGGTGAAAAACTGTTTTTT,CAWSGGQGRGEKLFF
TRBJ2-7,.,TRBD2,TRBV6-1,TGTGCCAGCACCCCGGGACTAGCGTCCTACGAGCAGTACTTC,CASTPGLASYEQYF
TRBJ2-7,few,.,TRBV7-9,TGTGCCAGCAGCTTTACAAGCAGCTCCTACGAGCAGTACTTC,CASSFTSSSYEQYF
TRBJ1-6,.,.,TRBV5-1,TGCGCCAGCAGCCCCCTCGGGGGTGATAATTCACCCCTCCACTTT,CASSPLGGDNSPLHF
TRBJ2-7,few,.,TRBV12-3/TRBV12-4,TGTGCCAGCAGTTCGTCTAACCGGGGGCAGTACTTC,CASSSSNRGQYF
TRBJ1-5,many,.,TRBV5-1,TGCGCCAGCAGCTTGGACGGTCTCAATCAGCCCCAGCATTTT,CASSLDGLNQPQHF
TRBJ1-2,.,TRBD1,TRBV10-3,TGTGCCATCAGTTGGGGGACAGGGGGCGGCTATGGCTACACCTTC,CAISWGTGGGYGYTF
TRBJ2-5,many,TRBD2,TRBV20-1,TGCAGTGCTCAATCCCGGGGGGAGGGGCGAGAGACCCAGTACTTC,CSAQSRGEGRETQYF
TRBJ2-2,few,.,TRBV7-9,TGTGCCAGCGGTCTAGTGCTCTCCGGGGAGCTGTTTTTT,CASGLVLSGELFF
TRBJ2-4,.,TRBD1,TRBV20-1,TGCAGTGCTAATACAGGGGAAGGTAAAAACATTCAGTACTTC,CSANTGEGKNIQYF
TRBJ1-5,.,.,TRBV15,TGTGCCACCACCCGGGGAGGAGGTCAGCCCCAGCATTTT,CATTRGGGQPQHF
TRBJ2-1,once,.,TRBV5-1,TGCGCCAGCAGCTTCGGGGAAGCCTACAATGAGCAGTTCTTC,CASSFGEAYNEQFF
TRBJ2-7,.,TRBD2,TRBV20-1,TGCAGTGCCGAAGCGGGGTACGAGCAGTACTTC,CSAEAGYEQYF
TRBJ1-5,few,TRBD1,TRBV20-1,TGCAGTGCTAGACCCGGGACAGGGGGAAGCAATCAGCCCCAGCATTTT,CSARPGTGGSNQPQHF
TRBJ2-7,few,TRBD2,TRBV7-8,TGTGCCAGCAGATTCGGGACCGGGAGGGCCTACGAGCAGTACTTC,CASRFGTGRAYEQYF
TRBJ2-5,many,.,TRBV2,TGTGCCACGAAAAATCCCAGGCGGGAAGAGACCCAGTACTTC,CATKNPRREETQYF
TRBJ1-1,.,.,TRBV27,TGTGCCAGCAGTTTTGGCGGAGAAGCTTTCTTT,CASSFGGEAFF
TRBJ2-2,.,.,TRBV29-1,TGCAGCGTTACCGGGACAATGAACACCGGGGAGCTGTTTTTT,CSVTGTMNTGELFF
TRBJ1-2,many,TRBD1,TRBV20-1,TGCAGTGCTCCTACAGGGGTGGCTGGCTACACCTTC,CSAPTGVAGYTF
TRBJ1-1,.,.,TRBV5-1,TGCGCCAGCAGCTCGGGGGGGGCCCTGAACACTGAAGCTTTCTTT,CASSSGGALNTEAFF
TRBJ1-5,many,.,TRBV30,TGTGCCTGGAGTACCTCACAGGGTCAGCCCCAGCATTTT,CAWSTSQGQPQHF
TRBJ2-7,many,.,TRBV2,TGTGCCAGCAGTGAAGCTCAATGGCTAGCCGAGGTCTACGAGCAGTACTTC,CASSEAQWLAEVYEQYF
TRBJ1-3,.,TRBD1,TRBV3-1,TGTGCCAGCAGCCGCTGGACAGGGGACTCTGGAAACACCATATATTTT,CASSRWTGDSGNTIYF
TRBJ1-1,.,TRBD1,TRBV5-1,TGCGCCAGCAGCTTGGTCCCGGGGACAGGCACTGAAGCTTTCTTT,CASSLVPGTGTEAFF
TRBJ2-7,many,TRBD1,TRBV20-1,TGCAGTGCCCTACAGGGGAATACGGCCTACGAGCAGTACTTC,CSALQGNTAYEQYF
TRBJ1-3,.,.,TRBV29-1,TGCAGCGTAGGCCGGGACGCCTCTGGAAACACCATATATTTT,CSVGRDASGNTIYF
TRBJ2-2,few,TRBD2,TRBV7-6,TGTGCCAGCAGCTTGAGTAGCGGGGTGAACACCGGGGAGCTGTTTTTT,CASSLSSGVNTGELFF
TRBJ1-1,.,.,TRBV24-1,TGTGCCACCAGTGAACCCAGGGGAATTGGCACTGAAGCTTTCTTT,CATSEPRGIGTEAFF
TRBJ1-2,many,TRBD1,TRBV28,TGTGCCAGCAGTTTACTGGGACAGTCAAAGGGCTACACCTTC,CASSLLGQSKGYTF
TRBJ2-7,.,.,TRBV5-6,TGTGCCAGCACAAAAACCATAAGAAGCTACGAGCAGTACTTC,CASTKTIRSYEQYF
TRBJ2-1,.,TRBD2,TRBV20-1,TGCAGCATAAACGGGGCTCGGGAGGGGCCCTACAATGAGCAGTTCTTC,CSINGAREGPYNEQFF
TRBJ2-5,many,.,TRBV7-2,TGTGCCAGCAGCTTAGCAGGCCCTCAAGAGACCCAGTACTTC,CASSLAGPQETQYF
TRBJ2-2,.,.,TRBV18,TGTGCCAGCTCACCATCTCAGGCAGGGGTCGTCGCCGGGGAGCTGTTTTTT,CASSPSQAGVVAGELFF
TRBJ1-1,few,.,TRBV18,TGTGCCAGCTCAAGGGTGATGAACACTGAAGCTTTCTTT,CASSRVMNTEAFF
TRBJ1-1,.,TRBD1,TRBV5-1,TGCGCCAGCAGCCCCCGGGGTGACAGGGGGCTAGGAAACACTGAAGCTTTCTTT,CASSPRGDRGLGNTEAFF
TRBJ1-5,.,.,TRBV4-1,TGCGCCAGCAGCCAAGACACGGGGGCGGGCAATCAGCCCCAGCATTTT,CASSQDTGAGNQPQHF
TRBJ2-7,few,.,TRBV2,TGTGCCAGCAGTGAGCGGGATTACGAGCAGTACTTC,CASSERDYEQYF
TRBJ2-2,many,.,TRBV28,TGTGCCAGCAGGGGGGCTGGGGAGCTGTTTTTT,CASRGAGELFF
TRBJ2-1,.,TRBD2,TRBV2,TGTGCCAGCAGTAGACTAGCGGGGCTCAATGAGCAGTTCTTC,CASSRLAGLNEQFF
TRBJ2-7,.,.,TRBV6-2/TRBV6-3,TGTGCCAGTACTAACTCCTACGAGCAGTACTTC,CASTNSYEQYF
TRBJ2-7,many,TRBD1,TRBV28,TGTGCCAGCAGTTTAGCGATCGACAGGGGCAACGAGCAGTACTTC,CASSLAIDRGNEQYF
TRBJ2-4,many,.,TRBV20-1,TGCAGTGCTAGCCCAGGGCGAAACATTCAGTACTTC,CSASPGRNIQYF
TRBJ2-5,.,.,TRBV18,TGTGCCAGCTCACCAAGAGGGGGGCCGACGGAGACCCAGTACTTC,CASSPRGGPTETQYF
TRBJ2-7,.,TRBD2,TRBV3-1,TGTGCCAGCAGCCAAGATCTGCGGGGTCTAGCGGGAGTGCGCGAGCAGTACTTC,CASSQDLRGLAGVREQYF
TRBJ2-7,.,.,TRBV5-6,TGTGCCAGCAGCTTTGCTATGCGATACGAGCAGTACTTC,CASSFAMRYEQYF
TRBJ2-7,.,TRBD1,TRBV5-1,TGCGCCAGCAGCTTTAGTACTGGGACAGGATCCTACGAGCAGTACTTC,CASSFSTGTGSYEQYF
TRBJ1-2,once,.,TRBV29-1,TGCAGCGTTGGCGAGGGTTGGAACTATGGCTACACCTTC,CSVGEGWNYGYTF
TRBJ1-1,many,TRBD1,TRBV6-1,TGTGCCAGCAGCCCCCGCGGGACAGCTGAAGCTTTCTTT,CASSPRGTAEAFF
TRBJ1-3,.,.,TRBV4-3,TGCGCCAGCAGCCAAGACGGGTCGCTAGCGGGAAACACCATATATTTT,CASSQDGSLAGNTIYF
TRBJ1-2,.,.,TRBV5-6,TGTGCCAGCAGCCCGAATAGTGCGACAGGCTACACCTTC,CASSPNSATGYTF
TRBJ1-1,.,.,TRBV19,TGTGCCAGTAGTCCCCTGAGTTTCGGCACTGAAGCTTTCTTT,CASSPLSFGTEAFF